What follows are 28 T cell receptor beta chains derived from one specimen sequenced in a study of blood T cell repertoires in COVID-19. The data were produced by immunoSEQ multiplex PCR, yet TCRdb's version contains in-frame clones alone and is incomplete. The data hold about 280,000 clones, with over 75% observed a single time. The sequenced material came from peripheral blood. The receptors were gathered from a man over 45 with active or convalescent COVID-19.

The V gene is TRBV5-5, the J gene TRBJ1-2, with 9 bases aligning to TRBD1. The CDR3 has 17 residues. The J segment lost 7 bases and the V segment lost 0 bases, leaving 13 bases of the junction unmatched. Germline V CDR1 and CDR2: SGHKS, YYEKEE (reference sequence). CDR3: CASSLGSGTGRTIGYTF. The CDR3 DNA follows: TGTGCCAGCAGCTTGGGGTCGGGGACAGGGAGGACTATTGGCTACACCTTC.

This rearrangement joins TRBV5-6 to TRBJ1-2; tentative D call: TRBD1 (6 bases). The CDR3 consists of 15 residues. Germline V CDR1 and CDR2: SGHDT, YYEEEE. V lost 0 bases and J lost 7, with 16 bases in between. For the CDR3, the DNA is TGTGCCAGCAGCTTGGGGGGCAGGGGAAATATTGGCTACACCTTC. This sequence encodes CASSLGGRGNIGYTF.

The chain recombines TRBV12-3 or TRBV12-4 with TRBJ2-1, with D tentatively TRBD2 (6 bases). This CDR3 is built from 13 residues. V dropped 7 bases and J dropped 6 bases, with 13 bases sitting between them. The CDR3 sequence is CASTSGVRNEQFF. The CDR3 region has the DNA TGTGCCAGCACCTCGGGGGTACGCAATGAGCAGTTCTTC.

The chain couples TRBV19 to TRBJ2-1, with 8 positions matching TRBD2. V was clipped by 1 base and J by 10 bases; unmatched bases: 6. The CDR3 contains 14 residues. Looked up from germline, CDR1 is LNHDA and CDR2 is SQIVND (reference sequence). This CDR3 reads CASSIGPGGQEQFF. For the CDR3, the DNA is TGTGCCAGTAGTATAGGACCGGGAGGGCAGGAGCAGTTCTTC.

The chain recombines TRBV9 with TRBJ1-1; D remains unclear. CDR1 is SGDLS, CDR2 YYNGEE, per germline. CDR3 length equals 13 residues. V shed 0 bases and J shed 3 bases, with 6 bases lying between them. This chain's CDR3 is CASSVERDTEAFF. The CDR3 DNA sequence: TGTGCCAGCAGCGTAGAGAGGGACACTGAAGCTTTCTTT.

This chain links TRBV7-9 with TRBJ1-1, with TRBD1 matching over 9 bases. Germline V gene lookup returns CDR1 SEHNR and CDR2 FQNEAQ (reference sequence). V lost 5 bases and J lost 3; bases outside the gene matches: 10. The CDR3 has 16 amino acids. CDR3 coding DNA: TGTGCCAGCAGCCCCCATCGACAGGGGGGATACACTGAAGCTTTCTTT. Translating gives CASSPHRQGGYTEAFF.

V is TRBV24-1 and J is TRBJ1-2; weak D call: TRBD1 (6 bases). V was trimmed by 4 bases and J by 6 bases, leaving 8 bases between them. The CDR3 has 12 residues. The germline V gene encodes CDR1 KGHDR and CDR2 SFDVKD. The CDR3 DNA reads TGTGCCACCAGTGAGGGGGCCGATGGCTACACCTTC. It codes for CATSEGADGYTF.

The J gene is TRBJ1-3, the V gene TRBV7-2; D might be TRBD1 (6 bases). The CDR3 extends over 18 amino acids. Germline CDR1 is SGHTA and CDR2 is FQGNSA. V was pared by 4 bases and J by 2 bases, with 21 bases between. The CDR3 DNA is TGTGCCAGCAGCTCGAGAGGGGGAACAGGGCAAGCTGGAAACACCATATATTTT. It codes for CASSSRGGTGQAGNTIYF.

V gene TRBV18 combines with J gene TRBJ2-2; D remains unclear. CDR1 is KGHSH, CDR2 LQKENI, per germline. V was shortened by 0 bases and J by 5 bases, with 13 bases between the two germline ends. CDR3 size: 16 residues. The CDR3 DNA follows: TGTGCCAGCTCACCACCGTTGGCTTCGACTACCGGGGAGCTGTTTTTT. Amino acids: CASSPPLASTTGELFF.

The chain employs TRBV6-2 or TRBV6-3 and TRBJ2-2; D not certain. The CDR3 consists of 16 residues. The germline CDR1 and CDR2 sequences are MNHEY and SVGEGT. The V and J ends lost 0 bases and 4 bases respectively, with 12 bases between them. CDR3 sequence: CASSYSRRLSTGELFF. CDR3 nucleotides: TGTGCCAGCAGTTACTCGCGCAGGTTGAGCACCGGGGAGCTGTTTTTT.

CDR3 loop: CASRKDRGPQRGYEQYF. CDR3 sequence (DNA): TGTGCCAGCAGAAAGGACAGGGGACCCCAGAGGGGCTACGAGCAGTACTTC. This chain joins TRBV28 and TRBJ2-7, with 9 bases aligning to TRBD1. The CDR3 totals 17 residues. Trimming took 6 bases from V and 3 from J; bases not matched to a gene: 15. Germline V gene data show CDR1 as MDHEN and CDR2 as SYDVKM.

This chain connects TRBV6-6 to TRBJ1-4; TRBD1 matches 7 bases. CDR3 size: 15 residues. Germline CDR1 is MNHNY and CDR2 is SVGAGI (reference sequence). J gave up 7 bases and V 5 bases, and 10 bases lay outside the gene matches. In nucleotides, the CDR3 is TGTGCCAGCAGTCCGCCGACAGGGAGGAGTGAAAAACTGTTTTTT. The encoded protein is CASSPPTGRSEKLFF.

The chain uses TRBV19 and TRBJ2-7; 7 nucleotides line up with TRBD1. The V segment lost 5 bases and the J segment 3 bases; nucleotides outside the gene matches: 19. Germline CDR1 is LNHDA and CDR2 is SQIVND (reference sequence). The CDR3 has 18 residues. The CDR3 bases are TGTGCCAGTAGTCCGCGGGCCTTCAGGACAGGCCCTAACTACGAGCAGTACTTC. It is translated as CASSPRAFRTGPNYEQYF.

This clone has just a few counts. This chain links TRBV7-2 with TRBJ2-1; TRBD2 agrees at 10 bases. Looked up from germline, CDR1 is SGHTA and CDR2 is FQGNSA. J was trimmed by 6 bases and V by 3 bases; bases with no gene match: 5. The CDR3 is 15 amino acids. The DNA of the CDR3 is TGTGCCAGCAGCTTTGTAGCGGGGGGAGTCAATGAGCAGTTCTTC. Translated: CASSFVAGGVNEQFF.

A remark on this clone: Other nucleotide sequences in the sample specify the same CDR3. V usage is TRBV18 and J usage is TRBJ2-1, with TRBD2 identical over 8 bases. Germline V gives CDR1 KGHSH, CDR2 LQKENI. The CDR3 spans 16 residues. V dropped 3 bases and J dropped 4; count of bases not matched to a gene: 8. The CDR3 nucleotides are TGTGCCAGCTCACCTGAAGCGGGAGTCTCATACAATGAGCAGTTCTTC. This codes for CASSPEAGVSYNEQFF.

The chain joins TRBV28 to TRBJ1-6; 9 bases are shared with TRBD1. The CDR3 contains 14 residues. V shed 5 bases, J shed 10 bases, and the junction held 6 bases outside the gene matches. Germline CDR1 is MDHEN and CDR2 is SYDVKM. The CDR3 is CASSPGQGWSPLHF. CDR3 DNA sequence: TGTGCCAGCAGTCCGGGACAGGGTTGGTCACCCCTCCACTTT.

This clone was recorded only once. DNA for the CDR3: TGTGCCAGCAGAGCTACCGGGGAGGTGGGAAACACCATATATTTT. Its translation is CASRATGEVGNTIYF. The chain carries TRBV2 and TRBJ1-3; D not certain. Between the trimmed V and J ends, which lost 6 bases and 4 bases, there was a span of 16 bases. The CDR3 has 15 residues. CDR1 and CDR2 from the germline V gene are SNHLY and FYNNEI.

The V gene is TRBV5-1, the J gene TRBJ2-2; D might be TRBD2 (5 bases). The germline V gene encodes CDR1 SGHRS and CDR2 YFSETQ. This CDR3 is built from 16 residues. V lost 3 bases and J 3 bases, leaving 15 bases between the germline ends. The CDR3 here is CASSYGSGTDTGELFF. The CDR3 nucleotides are TGCGCCAGCAGCTACGGCTCGGGAACGGACACCGGGGAGCTGTTTTTT.

The count of this clone is one. The CDR3 loop is CASSLDLAGGPQFF. As DNA, the CDR3 is TGCGCCAGCAGCTTGGACCTAGCGGGAGGGCCGCAGTTCTTC. The chain uses TRBV5-1 and TRBJ2-1, with 12 nucleotides matching TRBD2. Germline V gene lookup returns CDR1 SGHRS and CDR2 YFSETQ. This CDR3 contains 14 residues. J lost 12 bases, V lost 0 bases, and 4 bases had no gene match.

This clone was seen a single time. The rearrangement links TRBV15 to TRBJ2-5; the D is unclear. V dropped 0 bases and J dropped 5 bases, with 4 bases sitting between them. The germline V gene has CDR1 LNHNV and CDR2 YYDKDF (reference sequence). The CDR3 loop spans 12 amino acids. CDR3 in amino acids: CATSRDSETQYF. Written as DNA, the CDR3 is TGTGCCACCAGCAGAGATAGTGAGACCCAGTACTTC. Based on the CDR3 plus reference TRBV15 and TRBJ2-5, the full variable domain is DAMVIQNPRYQVTQFGKPVTLSCSQTLNHNVMYWYQQKSSQAPKLLFHYYDKDFNNEADTPDNFQSRRPNTSFCFLDIRSPGLGDTAMYLCATSRDSETQYFGPGTRLLVL.

The rearrangement links TRBV6-5 to TRBJ2-1; TRBD1 matches 9 bases. The junction had 9 bases not matched to a gene; V was cut back by 5 bases and J by 13 bases. Germline V CDR1 and CDR2: MNHEY, SVGAGI. There are 13 residues in the CDR3. CDR3 coding DNA: TGTGCCAGCAGTCCGGGACAGGGCTTTTACCAGTTCTTC. Protein product: CASSPGQGFYQFF.

This clone was counted at least ten times. The chain combines TRBV6-2 or TRBV6-3 with TRBJ1-2; D call uncertain. V was shortened by 5 bases and J by 8 bases, with 12 bases between the two germline ends. Germline CDR1 reads MNHEY; CDR2 reads SVGEGT. This CDR3 region has 12 residues. DNA for the CDR3: TGTGCCAGCAGTAAGTCAGGAGGAGGCTACACCTTC. It codes for CASSKSGGGYTF.

The rearrangement joins TRBV25-1 to TRBJ1-6, with a possible D match to TRBD1 (5 bases). Deletions cut 3 bases from V and 0 bases from J, with 6 bases between. Per the germline V gene, CDR1 is MGHDK and CDR2 is SYGVNS. CDR3 size: 15 residues. The CDR3 loop reads CASSEGGSYNSPLHF. CDR3 nucleotides: TGTGCCAGCAGTGAGGGGGGCTCCTATAATTCACCCCTCCACTTT.

The chain carries TRBV7-2 and TRBJ2-3; 8 nucleotides line up with TRBD2. V lost 5 bases to trimming and J lost 0 bases; unmatched junction nucleotides: 7. This CDR3 has 16 amino acids. Germline CDR1 is SGHTA and CDR2 is FQGNSA. The CDR3 nucleotides read TGTGCCAGCAGCATCATAGCGGGACTTAGCACAGATACGCAGTATTTT. Amino acid sequence: CASSIIAGLSTDTQYF.

The rearrangement uses TRBV15 and TRBJ2-6, with D perhaps TRBD1 (6 bases). The V end was cut by 9 bases, the J end by 4 bases, with 13 bases between. The V gene's germline CDR1 is LNHNV and CDR2 YYDKDF (reference sequence). This CDR3 comprises 14 residues. CDR3 amino acids: CATGQGSGANVLTF. Written as DNA, the CDR3 is TGTGCCACGGGCCAGGGGTCGGGGGCCAACGTCCTGACTTTC. Variable domain in full (rest from reference TRBV15 and TRBJ2-6): DAMVIQNPRYQVTQFGKPVTLSCSQTLNHNVMYWYQQKSSQAPKLLFHYYDKDFNNEADTPDNFQSRRPNTSFCFLDIRSPGLGDTAMYLCATGQGSGANVLTFGAGSRLTVL.

CDR3 in DNA: TGCGCCAGCAGCCACGACAGGGGAGGAGAAAAACTGTTTTTT. Protein sequence: CASSHDRGGEKLFF. This chain connects TRBV4-1 to TRBJ1-4, with 8 bases fitting TRBD1. From germline, CDR1 is MGHRA and CDR2 YSYEKL. There are 14 residues in the CDR3. The trim removed 3 bases at V and 8 bases at J, leaving 5 bases unmatched.

The chain uses TRBV28 and TRBJ1-1; 8 bases align to TRBD1. Germline values: CDR1 MDHEN, CDR2 SYDVKM. The CDR3 is 13 amino acids. This chain's CDR3 is CYSQGTGHTEAFF. CDR3 bases: TGTTACAGCCAGGGGACAGGTCACACTGAAGCTTTCTTT.

The CDR3 coding sequence is TGTGCCAGCAGCCAATATCTAGGAAAACTGTTTTTT. Protein sequence: CASSQYLGKLFF. The V gene is TRBV14, the J gene TRBJ1-4; D call uncertain. The CDR3 sequence is 12 residues long. V was cut by 2 bases and J by 10 bases, with 8 bases left in between. Germline V gene lookup returns CDR1 SGHDN and CDR2 FVKESK.